What follows is one T cell receptor beta chain and its context. This sample is drawn from a study of T cell changes during pregnancy in multiple sclerosis. Only in-frame clones appear in the TCRdb table, and some are missing; sequencing was by immunoSEQ multiplex PCR. Counted here are under 70,000 clones, 80% to 95% occurring once; the ten biggest clones make up roughly 0.29%. V was cut by 3 bases and J by 4 bases, with 6 bases left in between. Looked up from germline, CDR1 is KGHSH and CDR2 is LQKENI. This CDR3 contains 12 residues. Sequenced material: CD4+ T cells from peripheral blood mononuclear cells, taken after pregnancy. This TCR was recovered from a female donor with multiple sclerosis, enrolled in a pregnancy study. The genes are TRBV18 and TRBJ2-5; weak D call: TRBD2 (6 bases). The CDR3 DNA is TGTGCCAGCTCACCGGGGGGAGAGACCCAGTACTTC. Protein product: CASSPGGETQYF.